The clone carrying this T cell receptor (beta chain) was observed a handful of times. What it recognizes is unknown. TCRdb recomputed calls from the 5' RACE reads with MiXCR, one row per CDR3 protein. The repertoire holds around 45,000 distinct CDR3 sequences, with about a tenth as singletons. These data are taken from a study of T-cell memory formation after mild COVID-19. General observations from the study: Mostly located in CM and EM were contracting CD4+ clones, with contracting CD8+ clones located in EMRA.

CDR3 length: 15 residues. V trimming: 8 bases; J trimming: 3 bases; junction bases outside the gene matches: 7. CDR1 and CDR2 (germline): SGHVS, FNYEAQ. What was sequenced was PBMCs or a T cell subset sorted from them (not recorded which). The TCR sequence derives from an adult woman who had mild COVID-19 (a few samples of this study predate the infection). Cell type and time point are not known. The J gene is TRBJ2-3, the V gene TRBV7-6, with 11 bases aligning to TRBD2. In nucleotides, the CDR3 is TGTGCCAGCGCATTACTAGCGGGAGCGACAGATACGCAGTATTTT. Its translation: CASALLAGATDTQYF.